The 2 T cell receptor beta chains given below trace back to one sample, sequenced in a study of cytomegalovirus exposure and HLA in healthy donors. The PCR had 60 Vbeta and 13 Jbeta primers. Profiled with immunoSEQ multiplex PCR; TCRdb holds only in-frame clones, not every one. The sample yields approximately 160,000 clones, around 68% seen once. The material sequenced was PBMCs. Every receptor here comes from a man aged 45 to 65 in good health and CMV-seronegative.

The chain employs TRBV7-6 and TRBJ1-1; D might be TRBD1 (5 bases). The V gene's germline CDR1 is SGHVS and CDR2 FNYEAQ. Trimming cost V 5 bases and J 5 bases, with 15 bases left between them. This CDR3 is built from 14 residues. The CDR3 region is CASSPRQGGTEAFF. CDR3 DNA sequence: TGTGCCAGCAGCCCAAGGCAGGGAGGGACTGAAGCTTTCTTT.

The chain recombines TRBV6-1 with TRBJ1-5, with 10 bases that match TRBD1. The CDR3 loop spans 15 amino acids. Trimming removed 7 bases from V and 7 bases from J; junction bases left unmatched: 10. CDR1 and CDR2 (germline): MNHNS, SASEGT. The CDR3 DNA is TGTGCCAGCACTCCCCGGGGACAGGGGAACCAGCCCCAGCATTTT. Its protein is CASTPRGQGNQPQHF.